This entry features one TCR beta chain sequence. The entry originates in a study of blood T cell repertoires in COVID-19. CDR1 LGHNT and CDR2 FRNRAP come from the germline V gene. V gave up 3 bases and J gave up 4 bases, with 15 bases separating them. The CDR3 runs 15 residues. Sequencing used immunoSEQ multiplex PCR; TCRdb keeps in-frame clones, though not all of them. The sample has 430,000 or so clones, around 90% seen once. The chain combines TRBV12-5 with TRBJ2-5; D perhaps matches TRBD1 (5 bases). The clonotype was recovered from a man younger than 35 with COVID-19, enrolled during active disease. The sample taken for sequencing was peripheral blood. This CDR3 reads CASGLGQGTGETQYF. Written as DNA, the CDR3 is TGTGCTAGTGGTTTAGGGCAGGGCACTGGAGAGACCCAGTACTTC.